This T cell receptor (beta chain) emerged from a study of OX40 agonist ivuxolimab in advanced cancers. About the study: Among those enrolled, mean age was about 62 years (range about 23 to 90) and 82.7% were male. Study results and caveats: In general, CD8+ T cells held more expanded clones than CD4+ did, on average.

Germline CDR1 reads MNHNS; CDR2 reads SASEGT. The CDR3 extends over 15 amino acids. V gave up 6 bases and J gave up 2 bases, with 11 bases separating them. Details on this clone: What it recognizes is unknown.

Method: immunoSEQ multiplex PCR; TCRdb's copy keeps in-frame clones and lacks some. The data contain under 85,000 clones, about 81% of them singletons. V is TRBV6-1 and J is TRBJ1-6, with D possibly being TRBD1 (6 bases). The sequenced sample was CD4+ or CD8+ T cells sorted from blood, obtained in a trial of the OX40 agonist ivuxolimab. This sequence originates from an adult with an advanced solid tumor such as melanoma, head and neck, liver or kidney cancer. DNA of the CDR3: TGTGCCAGCAGGAGGGGGGCAGCCTATAATTCACCCCTCCACTTT. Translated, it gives CASRRGAAYNSPLHF.